This is a list of T cell receptor beta chains from one sample in a study of cytomegalovirus exposure and HLA in healthy donors. TCRdb's copy holds only in-frame clones and misses some; the assay was immunoSEQ multiplex PCR. Altogether approximately 140,000 clones are present, about 74% being singletons, with the ten largest covering 10% to 15%. The source material was PBMCs. The receptors stem from a man aged 35 to 55 in good health and CMV-seropositive. Each CDR3 is given with its conserved first and last residue. A D gene is named only where the DNA matches it firmly. Clone size is given for some rows only: seen once, a few or many times, or a class if the clone is expanded.

D	J	size	V	CDR3
.	TRBJ1-1	.	TRBV10-3	CAISESRVEAFF
.	TRBJ1-1	.	TRBV5-1	CASSLTEGVNTEAFF
TRBD2	TRBJ2-1	.	TRBV4-2	CASSQVTSGPYNEQFF
TRBD1	TRBJ1-6	few	TRBV5-4	CASSFGTGLSSYNSPLHF
TRBD2	TRBJ2-3	.	TRBV5-1	CASTLAGGDTQYF
.	TRBJ1-2	.	TRBV6-6	CASSQGSLNYGYTF
.	TRBJ1-2	.	TRBV4-1	CASSQSEGNYGYTF
TRBD1	TRBJ1-1	.	TRBV4-3	CASSFRDSLEAFF
.	TRBJ1-3	.	TRBV2	CASSTGFASGNTIYF
.	TRBJ1-5	.	TRBV9	CASSVASGVNQPQHF
.	TRBJ1-2	once	TRBV16	CASSPTTEGYTF
.	TRBJ2-7	few	TRBV11-3	CASSFGAGEQYF
TRBD1	TRBJ1-1	.	TRBV30	CAWTGRQGRNTEAFF
.	TRBJ2-1	.	TRBV7-2	CASSLDRHWRVVF
.	TRBJ2-7	few	TRBV11-2	CASSFSRRAEGSYEQYF
TRBD1	TRBJ1-1	.	TRBV2	CATTGVDVNTEAFF
TRBD2	TRBJ2-4	.	TRBV14	CASSQDIDLAGEKRDIQYF
TRBD2	TRBJ2-7	.	TRBV5-1	CASTTIPGTSGYEQYF
.	TRBJ1-1	.	TRBV19	CASTQVAGNTEAFF
.	TRBJ1-5	.	TRBV19	CASMAGPYHNQPQHF
.	TRBJ1-2	.	TRBV28	CASSSHPQERNGYTF
TRBD2	TRBJ2-5	.	TRBV7-8	CASSSLGGTSGFLETQYF
.	TRBJ1-5	.	TRBV6-5	CASSESQGNQPQHF
TRBD2	TRBJ2-1	.	TRBV10-3	CAISGSAYNEQFF
TRBD2	TRBJ2-7	.	TRBV6-5	CASSPTSGSYEQYF
.	TRBJ1-1	few	TRBV7-2	CASSLGQVREAFF
.	TRBJ2-7	.	TRBV28	CAAAPGSFYEQYF
.	TRBJ2-1	.	TRBV4-3	CASSQEQYSYNEQFF
.	TRBJ2-7	.	TRBV6-7	CPIDSSYEQYF
.	TRBJ1-2	.	TRBV7-9	CSSSSSGAQYGYTF
.	TRBJ1-5	.	TRBV4-3	CASSQDLRGGNQPQHF
TRBD1	TRBJ1-2	few	TRBV28	CASSLLRQGKGYTF
.	TRBJ2-3	.	TRBV5-1	CASSLAELRSTDTQYF
.	TRBJ2-5	.	TRBV7-9	CASSRYGGQYF
TRBD2	TRBJ2-3	.	TRBV18	CASSPRASGATDTQYF
.	TRBJ2-7	.	TRBV10-1	CASTLHPQDYEQYF
.	TRBJ2-1	.	TRBV30	CAYRERIEGEQFF
.	TRBJ2-1	.	TRBV9	CASSSRQGTPSYNEQFF
.	TRBJ1-6	.	TRBV2	CASSDPYRGGSPLHF
TRBD1	TRBJ1-1	once	TRBV6-5	CASRLQGEAEAFF
TRBD2	TRBJ2-7	few	TRBV11-2	CASSLVPLLAGDHYEQYF
.	TRBJ2-4	.	TRBV19	CASSGGAGLPIAKNSQYF
.	TRBJ1-5	.	TRBV2	CASRGVPVNQPQHF
.	TRBJ1-1	once	TRBV27	CASSFSGGGTEAFF
.	TRBJ2-3	.	TRBV29-1	CSGVIGRSTDTQYF
TRBD2	TRBJ2-3	.	TRBV27	CASSFAREGFTDTQYF
TRBD1	TRBJ2-5	.	TRBV5-4	CASSLQGAETQYF
.	TRBJ1-1	.	TRBV11-1	CASSLTENTEAFF
TRBD2	TRBJ2-1	.	TRBV18	CASSPLERENEQFF
.	TRBJ2-1	.	TRBV6-6	CASTPGGGGEQFF
TRBD2	TRBJ2-5	.	TRBV28	CASSFLAGGRETQYF
TRBD1	TRBJ1-2	.	TRBV27	CASSSQGANGYTF
.	TRBJ1-1	.	TRBV14	CASSQGWGGNTEAFF
.	TRBJ1-6	.	TRBV2	CASSERSGNSPLHF
TRBD1	TRBJ2-2	.	TRBV29-1	CSAGQVNTGELFF